The clone carrying this T cell receptor beta chain was picked up a small number of times. The antigen is undetermined. This sample was included in a study of lymphopenia after photon versus proton radiotherapy. Study-level findings and limits: A bigger post-nadir fall in TCR diversity correlated inversely with survival time in deceased patients.

V lost 5 bases, J lost 4 bases, and 14 bases lay in between. CDR1 SNHLY and CDR2 FYNNEI come from the germline V gene. CDR3 size: 14 residues. Assay used: immunoSEQ multiplex PCR; TCRdb lists only in-frame clones, some missing. Among 55,000 to 75,000 clones listed, approximately 90% were seen once. The chain employs TRBV2 and TRBJ1-1; TRBD1 might be the D (5 bases). Sequenced here: peripheral blood, sampled from a patient treated with photon-based radiotherapy. The clonotype comes from a woman in her sixties or seventies with pancreatic cancer. The CDR3 region has the DNA TGTGCCAGCAGTTTAGCAGGGAGTCTCACTGAAGCTTTCTTT. Protein: CASSLAGSLTEAFF. The full variable domain, with the rest looked up from reference TRBV2 and TRBJ1-1, is EPEVTQTPSHQVTQMGQEVILRCVPISNHLYFYWYRQILGQKVEFLVSFYNNEISEKSEIFDDQFSVERPDGSNFTLKIRSTKLEDSAMYFCASSLAGSLTEAFFGQGTRLTVV.